This passage covers 10 T cell receptor beta chains from one sample sequenced in a study of blood T cell repertoires in COVID-19. Sequencing used immunoSEQ multiplex PCR; TCRdb keeps in-frame clones, though not all of them. This sample has about 250,000 clones, with approximately 90% found just once. The specimen sequenced was PBMCs or T cells enriched from blood (not recorded which). The receptor source for this set is a woman under 30 who had recovered from COVID-19.

V and J are TRBV7-3 and TRBJ2-1; the match to TRBD2 covers 12 bases. Looked up from germline, CDR1 is SGHTA and CDR2 is FQGTGA. The CDR3 loop spans 18 amino acids. J lost 1 base, V lost 4 bases, and 8 bases had no gene match. CDR3 amino acids: CASSSMTGTSGSYNEQFF. The CDR3 region has the DNA TGTGCCAGCAGCTCAATGACCGGGACTAGCGGGTCCTACAATGAGCAGTTCTTC.

V and J are TRBV2 and TRBJ1-6, with 11 bases lining up with TRBD1. Germline CDR1 reads SNHLY; CDR2 reads FYNNEI. The CDR3 sequence is 15 residues long. The J segment lost 8 bases and the V segment lost 6 bases, leaving 6 bases of the junction unmatched. CDR3 in amino acids: CASSREGQGDSPLHF. The CDR3 DNA is TGTGCCAGCAGCCGCGAGGGACAGGGGGATTCACCCCTCCACTTT.

The rearrangement joins TRBV3-1 (or the pseudogene TRBV3-2) to TRBJ2-7, with D maybe TRBD2 (6 bases). Trimming pared 1 base from V and 8 bases from J, leaving 6 bases between. CDR3 length equals 11 residues. Germline CDR1 reads LGHDT; CDR2 reads YNNKEL (reference sequence). The CDR3 loop reads CASSQGGKQYF. The CDR3 coding sequence is TGTGCCAGCAGCCAAGGCGGGAAGCAGTACTTC.

The J gene is TRBJ2-7, the V gene TRBV10-2; 11 nucleotides match TRBD2. CDR1 and CDR2 from the germline V gene are WSHSY and SAAADI. The J segment lost 3 bases and the V segment lost 6 bases, leaving 4 bases of the junction unmatched. The CDR3 loop spans 14 amino acids. CDR3 DNA: TGCGCCAGCAGGACTAGCGGGACAAACTACGAGCAGTACTTC. It codes for CASRTSGTNYEQYF.

The V and J genes are TRBV29-1 and TRBJ2-3; the match to TRBD2 covers 9 bases. Germline loops: CDR1 SQVTM, CDR2 ANQGSEA. V dropped 6 bases and J dropped 2; count of bases not matched to a gene: 6. The CDR3 is 14 residues long. The DNA of the CDR3 is TGCAGCGTGGGGACTAGCCCCGCCACAGATACGCAGTATTTT. Amino acids: CSVGTSPATDTQYF.

This chain's CDR3 is CASSRTQGVSGYTF. The CDR3 nucleotides read TGTGCCAGCAGCCGAACCCAGGGGGTGAGCGGCTACACCTTC. The rearrangement uses TRBV7-9 and TRBJ1-2, with 7 bases fitting TRBD1. The CDR3 loop spans 14 amino acids. The germline CDR1 and CDR2 sequences are SEHNR and FQNEAQ (reference sequence). J was trimmed by 8 bases and V by 5 bases; bases with no gene match: 11.

The chain recombines TRBV7-8 with TRBJ1-1, with 7 positions matching TRBD1. Trimming removed 2 bases from V and 5 bases from J; junction bases left unmatched: 14. CDR1 is SGHVS and CDR2 is FQNEAQ in the germline V gene. There are 17 residues in the CDR3. Written as DNA, the CDR3 is TGTGCCAGCAGCTTACCCGTCGACAGGGAGGAGAATACTGAAGCTTTCTTT. This encodes CASSLPVDREENTEAFF.

The V and J genes are TRBV27 and TRBJ1-5; 7 bases align to TRBD1. Matching the DNA end better, TRBJ2-3 makes the J call doubtful. The germline CDR1 and CDR2 sequences are MNHEY and SMNVEV (reference sequence). The length of the CDR3 is 16 residues. Here the CDR3 DNA reads TGTGCCAGCAGTTTAACACCTACAGGGGTTAATCAGCCCCAGTATTTT. Amino acid sequence: CASSLTPTGVNQPQYF.

CDR3 protein: CASSLQGPYNEQFF. The CDR3, as DNA: TGTGCCAGCAGCTTACAGGGTCCCTACAATGAGCAGTTCTTC. V usage is TRBV11-2 and J usage is TRBJ2-1, with D possibly being TRBD1 (5 bases). Germline assignment: CDR1 SGHAT and CDR2 FQNNGV. This CDR3 has 14 residues. The ends were cut back, 2 bases at V and 2 bases at J, with 7 bases in the middle.

The rearrangement links TRBV7-3 to TRBJ2-1, with TRBD2 as a possible D gene (5 bases). The CDR3 sequence is 14 residues long. The germline V gene has CDR1 SGHTA and CDR2 FQGTGA. V was shortened by 4 bases and J by 2 bases, with 9 bases between the two germline ends. This CDR3 reads CASSSSGAYNEQFF. CDR3 sequence (DNA): TGTGCCAGCAGCTCATCCGGGGCCTACAATGAGCAGTTCTTC.